This TCR beta chain was captured by sequencing in a study of blood T cell repertoires in COVID-19. Study at large: T cells, B-cell-depleted T cells, or PBMCs provided the cDNA or gDNA that served as material.

Deletions cut 0 bases from V and 0 bases from J, with 18 bases between. Germline V lookup: CDR1 GTSNPN, CDR2 SVGIG (reference sequence). CDR3 length: 19 amino acids. Profiled with immunoSEQ multiplex PCR; TCRdb holds only in-frame clones, not every one. The table has 200,000 to 250,000 clones, around 91% seen once; the top ten hold around 4.8%. The source material was peripheral blood. This receptor was identified in a woman aged 40-49 years with acute or convalescent COVID-19. V usage is TRBV30 and J usage is TRBJ1-6, with D perhaps matching TRBD1 (6 bases). CDR3: CAWSVRGGALSSYNSPLHF. The CDR3 region has the DNA TGTGCCTGGAGTGTACGGGGGGGGGCTCTGAGCTCCTATAATTCACCCCTCCACTTT.